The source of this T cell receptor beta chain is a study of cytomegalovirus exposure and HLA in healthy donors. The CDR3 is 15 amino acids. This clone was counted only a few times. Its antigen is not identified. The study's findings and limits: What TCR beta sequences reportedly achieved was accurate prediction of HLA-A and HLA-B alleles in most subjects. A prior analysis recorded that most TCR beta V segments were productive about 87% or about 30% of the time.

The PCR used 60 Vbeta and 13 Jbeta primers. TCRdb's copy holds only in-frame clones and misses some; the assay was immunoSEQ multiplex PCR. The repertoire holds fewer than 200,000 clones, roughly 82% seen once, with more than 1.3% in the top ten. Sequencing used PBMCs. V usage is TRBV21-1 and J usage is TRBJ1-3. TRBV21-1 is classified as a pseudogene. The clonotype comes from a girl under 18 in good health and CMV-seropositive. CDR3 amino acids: CASSNTVSSGNTIYF. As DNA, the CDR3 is TGTGCCAGCAGCAACACGGTTTCCTCTGGAAACACCATATATTTT.